The present entry profiles one T cell receptor beta chain with its context. The data were taken from a study of blood T cell repertoires in COVID-19. Study overall: Sites across the United States, Italy and Spain contributed samples from acute and convalescent COVID-19. Sample material is recorded as cDNA or gDNA derived from T cells, B-cell-depleted T cells, or PBMCs.

As originally analysed: Amplified reference gene primers provided the basis for estimating nucleated cell counts. TCRdb's table, derived via immunoSEQ multiplex PCR, lists solely in-frame clones and lacks some. V and J calls and clone size are copied from that table; D and trimming were computed from the DNA. Of about 92,000 clones in the sample, 72% were seen once. Sequenced material: peripheral blood. The source of this sequence is a woman in her sixties in a cohort sampled during active or convalescent COVID-19.

Written as DNA, the CDR3 is TGTGCCAGTACAGTCGCCTCTGGAAACACCATATATTTT. Translating it yields CASTVASGNTIYF. V gene TRBV12-3 or TRBV12-4 combines with J gene TRBJ1-3, with unresolved D. The CDR3 has 13 amino acids. Trimming removed 9 bases at V and 0 bases at J, with 9 bases between.